Listed here are 6 T cell receptor beta chains from one sample, sequenced in a study of metastatic and nonmetastatic thyroid tumors. No treatment had been given to any patient before thyroid surgery. TCRdb re-clonotyped the PCR reads via MiXCR. Here the sample spans around 30,000 clones, under 25% being singletons. The source material was tumor tissue. The receptors shown here come from a male donor with papillary thyroid cancer or a benign thyroid nodule (not recorded which). Some clones in this sample may be carry-over from other donors' samples.

This clone has at least ten counts. A much larger clonotype is one base distant, so this may be a read error. The V and J genes are TRBV30 and TRBJ1-1, with 9 bases lining up with TRBD1. Looked up from germline, CDR1 is GTSNPN and CDR2 is SVGIG (reference sequence). This CDR3 has 13 residues. V lost 5 bases to trimming and J lost 9 bases; unmatched junction nucleotides: 10. Written as DNA, the CDR3 is TGTGCCTGGGGCCGGGACAGGGAATCTAAAGCTTTCTTT. Protein product: CAWGRDRESKAFF.

The V call is TRBV19, the J call TRBJ1-5; D uncertain. Germline values: CDR1 LNHDA, CDR2 SQIVND (reference sequence). The CDR3 is 16 amino acids. V lost 3 bases to trimming and J lost 0 bases, with 12 bases between them. CDR3 protein: CASSISSTSSNQPQHF. In DNA form, the CDR3 reads TGTGCCAGTAGTATTTCATCGACCAGTAGCAATCAGCCCCAGCATTTT.

The chain is built from TRBV6-2 or TRBV6-3 and TRBJ2-7; D not resolved. V was cut by 4 bases and J by 7 bases, with 17 bases left in between. Germline CDR1 reads MNHEY; CDR2 reads SVGEGT. The CDR3 spans 14 residues. The CDR3 loop is CASSFKSTLREQYF. CDR3 sequence (DNA): TGTGCCAGCAGTTTCAAAAGTACACTACGTGAGCAGTACTTC.

The chain couples TRBV27 to TRBJ1-6, with 7 bases aligning to TRBD1. The CDR3 loop spans 16 amino acids. The germline V gene encodes CDR1 MNHEY and CDR2 SMNVEV (reference sequence). J was trimmed by 1 base and V by 2 bases; bases with no gene match: 2. The CDR3 region is CASSLRGRSYNSPLHF. DNA for the CDR3: TGTGCCAGCAGTTTAAGGGGGCGATCCTATAATTCACCCCTCCACTTT.

Ten or more counts support this clone. The chain couples TRBV20-1 to TRBJ2-1; perhaps TRBD2 as D (5 bases). Between the trimmed V and J ends, which lost 6 bases and 5 bases, there was a span of 14 bases. This CDR3 is built from 13 residues. Germline V gene sequence: CDR1 DFQATT, CDR2 SNEGSKA (reference sequence). CDR3 loop: CSAKGAVNNEQFF. The CDR3 region has the DNA TGCAGTGCCAAGGGAGCGGTGAACAATGAGCAGTTCTTC.

The chain couples TRBV7-8 to TRBJ1-6, with 7 bases that match TRBD1. The CDR3 consists of 16 residues. Germline trimming cut 5 bases from V and 1 base from J; bases unmatched to any gene: 5. Per germline, CDR1 SGHVS and CDR2 FQNEAQ. The CDR3 coding sequence is TGTGCCAGCAGCGAGAACAGGGGATCCTATAATTCACCCCTCCACTTT. This codes for CASSENRGSYNSPLHF.